The entry below gives a single T cell receptor beta chain sequence along with its context. Thawed PBMCs were FACS-sorted into unstimulated CD4+CD25+CD127- regulatory T cells, CD4+CD25- non-regulatory cells, CD4 and CD8 cells. Clones were sequenced by immunoSEQ multiplex PCR, and TCRdb holds only the in-frame ones, with some missing. There are around 70,000 clones in the sample; approximately 92% occur only once, and 9.5% to 13% lies in the top ten. The entry originates in a study of Tregs in tolerant kidney transplant recipients. Germline V gene sequence: CDR1 SGDLS, CDR2 YYNGEE. Trimming removed 4 bases at V and 2 bases at J, with 16 bases between. This CDR3 comprises 15 residues.

The source material was CD8+ T cells from blood, sampled before the transplant. The sequence was collected from a human donor who received a combined kidney and bone marrow transplant. J is TRBJ2-7 and V is TRBV9, with no clear D. This CDR3 reads CASSPSVGAAYEQYF. In DNA, the CDR3 is TGTGCCAGCAGCCCCTCCGTCGGAGCAGCCTACGAGCAGTACTTC. The whole variable domain, remainder taken from reference TRBV9 and TRBJ2-7, is DSGVTQTPKHLITATGQRVTLRCSPRSGDLSVYWYQQSLDQGLQFLIQYYNGEERAKGNILERFSAQQFPDLHSELNLSSLELGDSALYFCASSPSVGAAYEQYFGPGTRLTVT.